These 32 T cell receptor beta chains were all obtained from the same sample, sequenced in a study of OX40 agonist ivuxolimab in advanced cancers. Sequencing used immunoSEQ multiplex PCR; TCRdb keeps in-frame clones, though not all of them. Seen here are about 72,000 clones, about 91% observed once, and the top ten hold 0.8% to 0.9%. This material consisted of CD4+ or CD8+ T cells sorted from blood, taken in a trial of the OX40 agonist ivuxolimab. The receptor source for this set is an adult with an advanced solid tumor such as melanoma, head and neck, liver or kidney cancer.

The CDR3 reads CASSLGLGIRETQYF. The CDR3 nucleotides are TGCGCCAGCAGCTTGGGCCTCGGGATTCGAGAGACCCAGTACTTC. V and J are TRBV5-1 and TRBJ2-5, with D possibly matching TRBD2 (5 bases). The CDR3 spans 15 residues. The germline CDR1 and CDR2 sequences are SGHRS and YFSETQ. Trimming cost V 0 bases and J 4 bases, with 13 bases left between them.

The V and J genes are TRBV19 and TRBJ2-1, with unresolved D. Between the trimmed V and J ends, which lost 5 bases and 8 bases, there was a span of 10 bases. Germline CDR1 reads LNHDA; CDR2 reads SQIVND (reference sequence). The CDR3 runs 12 residues. The CDR3 is CASSLKGHEQFF. The DNA of the CDR3 is TGTGCCAGTAGTCTAAAAGGACATGAGCAGTTCTTC.

The J gene is TRBJ2-3, the V gene TRBV27, with D maybe TRBD2 (5 bases). Germline assignment: CDR1 MNHEY and CDR2 SMNVEV (reference sequence). The CDR3 spans 15 residues. The V and J ends lost 2 bases and 1 base respectively, with 10 bases between them. The CDR3, as DNA: TGTGCCAGCAGTTTAGAGGGAGAAGGCACAGATACGCAGTATTTT. The encoded protein is CASSLEGEGTDTQYF.

J is TRBJ2-5 and V is TRBV7-2; the match to TRBD1 covers 7 bases. The trim removed 5 bases at V and 2 bases at J, leaving 2 bases unmatched. Germline V gene lookup returns CDR1 SGHTA and CDR2 FQGNSA. The CDR3 contains 13 residues. In DNA, the CDR3 is TGTGCCAGCAGCCCGGGACAGCAAGAGACCCAGTACTTC. Its translation is CASSPGQQETQYF.

The rearrangement uses TRBV6-1 and TRBJ2-7; 7 bases align to TRBD1. The CDR3 has 13 amino acids. CDR1 and CDR2 (germline): MNHNS, SASEGT. V shed 2 bases and J 4 bases; nucleotides not matched to a gene: 2. The CDR3 region has the DNA TGTGCCAGCAGTGAACTCAGGGGGTACGAGCAGTACTTC. Amino acids: CASSELRGYEQYF.

This clone was seen only a few times. The gene calls are TRBV28 and TRBJ1-2; 7 bases line up with TRBD1. Germline CDR1 MDHEN, CDR2 SYDVKM. After removal of 2 bases from V and 5 bases from J, the junction contained 5 bases not matched to a gene. CDR3 length equals 14 residues. The CDR3 loop reads CASSLPTGEYGYTF. In DNA form, the CDR3 reads TGTGCCAGCAGTTTACCTACAGGGGAGTATGGCTACACCTTC.

The rearrangement joins TRBV28 to TRBJ1-5; D remains ambiguous. Trimming left V 2 bases short and J 2 bases short, with 10 bases between. Germline assignment: CDR1 MDHEN and CDR2 SYDVKM. This CDR3 is 15 amino acids long. The CDR3 DNA reads TGTGCCAGCAGTTTAGATGTGGCAGGCAATCAGCCCCAGCATTTT. It is translated as CASSLDVAGNQPQHF.

The V call is TRBV14, the J call TRBJ1-1; D is uncertain. Germline V gene sequence: CDR1 SGHDN, CDR2 FVKESK. V was pared by 2 bases and J by 1 base, with 11 bases between. The CDR3 is 15 amino acids. The CDR3 region is CASSQSSWWNTEAFF. Written as DNA, the CDR3 is TGTGCCAGCAGCCAATCTTCATGGTGGAACACTGAAGCTTTCTTT.

The chain links TRBV7-8 to TRBJ1-3; 8 bases fit TRBD1. The germline V gene encodes CDR1 SGHVS and CDR2 FQNEAQ. The V segment lost 3 bases and the J segment 4 bases; nucleotides outside the gene matches: 2. The length of the CDR3 is 14 residues. CDR3 DNA sequence: TGTGCCAGCAGCTTGACAGGGGAAGGAAACACCATATATTTT. Protein: CASSLTGEGNTIYF.

This sequence joins TRBV19 and TRBJ1-1; D is undetermined. Trimming removed 4 bases from V and 8 bases from J, with 8 bases in between. The length of the CDR3 is 11 residues. Germline CDR1 reads LNHDA; CDR2 reads SQIVND (reference sequence). The CDR3 coding sequence is TGTGCCAGTAGTACTCGCATAGAAGCTTTCTTT. This translates into CASSTRIEAFF.

The chain uses TRBV30 and TRBJ2-1; D possibly matches TRBD1 or TRBD2 (6 bases each). This CDR3 comprises 12 residues. V lost 0 bases and J 8 bases, leaving 8 bases between the germline ends. Looked up from germline, CDR1 is GTSNPN and CDR2 is SVGIG (reference sequence). The CDR3 DNA follows: TGTGCCTGGAGTGTGGGGGGCCATGAGCAGTTCTTC. It specifies CAWSVGGHEQFF.

The chain carries TRBV6-5 and TRBJ1-5; no clear D. This CDR3 is built from 13 residues. V gave up 6 bases and J gave up 7 bases, with 13 bases separating them. The germline gives CDR1 MNHEY, CDR2 SVGAGI. Written as DNA, the CDR3 is TGTGCCAGCAGCGCTGCGGAGAGGCAGCCCCAGCATTTT. Protein sequence: CASSAAERQPQHF.

The J gene is TRBJ1-3, the V gene TRBV29-1; D is ambiguous. This CDR3 spans 16 amino acids. Trimming took off 4 bases at V and 0 bases at J, with 16 bases between the two ends. Germline V CDR1 and CDR2: SQVTM, ANQGSEA. This CDR3 reads CSVALIRGGSGNTIYF. The CDR3 DNA is TGCAGCGTTGCACTGATCCGAGGAGGCTCTGGAAACACCATATATTTT. The entire variable domain, with the rest obtained from reference TRBV29-1 and TRBJ1-3, is as follows: SAVISQKPSRDICQRGTSLTIQCQVDSQVTMMFWYRQQPGQSLTLIATANQGSEATYESGFVIDKFPISRPNLTFSTLTVSNMSPEDSSIYLCSVALIRGGSGNTIYFGEGSWLTVV.

The rearrangement uses TRBV18 and TRBJ2-7; TRBD1 matches 8 bases. There are 15 residues in the CDR3. Germline CDR1 reads KGHSH; CDR2 reads LQKENI. V shed 0 bases, J shed 5 bases, and the junction held 6 bases outside the gene matches. The CDR3 region has the DNA TGTGCCAGCTCACCACCGAGACAGGGGACCAACGAGCAGTACTTC. Translated: CASSPPRQGTNEQYF.

The chain is built from TRBV5-1 and TRBJ1-5; tentative D call: TRBD1 (6 bases). Germline-derived CDR1 and CDR2 are SGHRS and YFSETQ. This CDR3 comprises 15 residues. Trimming took off 4 bases at V and 6 bases at J, with 17 bases between the two ends. The CDR3 protein is CASSPRGLEGQPQHF. For the CDR3, the DNA is TGCGCCAGCAGCCCCAGGGGATTAGAAGGTCAGCCCCAGCATTTT.

This clone appeared a few times. V usage is TRBV28 and J usage is TRBJ1-1; D not resolved. The V gene's germline CDR1 is MDHEN and CDR2 SYDVKM. The CDR3 runs to 15 residues. The V and J ends lost 6 bases and 4 bases respectively, with 18 bases between them. CDR3 amino acids: CASRPDVLQRTEAFF. The CDR3 DNA reads as TGTGCCAGCAGGCCGGACGTCCTCCAGCGCACTGAAGCTTTCTTT.

This clone was seen a single time. This chain joins TRBV5-5 and TRBJ2-1, with 12 nucleotides matching TRBD2. The CDR3 consists of 17 residues. Germline V gene sequence: CDR1 SGHKS, CDR2 YYEKEE (reference sequence). Losses at the gene ends were 4 bases for V and 0 bases for J; bases not matched to a gene: 5. The CDR3 spells CASSRTSGGISYNEQFF. The CDR3 coding sequence is TGTGCCAGCAGCAGAACTAGCGGGGGGATCTCCTACAATGAGCAGTTCTTC. Full variable domain (remainder filled in from reference TRBV5-5 and TRBJ2-1): DAGVTQSPTHLIKTRGQQVTLRCSPISGHKSVSWYQQVLGQGPQFIFQYYEKEERGRGNFPDRFSARQFPNYSSELNVNALLLGDSALYLCASSRTSGGISYNEQFFGPGTRLTVL.

This chain connects TRBV6-5 to TRBJ2-5, with D unclear. In germline, CDR1 is MNHEY, CDR2 SVGAGI. Trimming took off 5 bases at V and 5 bases at J, with 12 bases between the two ends. The CDR3 is made up of 13 amino acids. The CDR3 DNA is TGTGCCAGCAGTCGCGCCTACGGGGAGACCCAGTACTTC. It is translated as CASSRAYGETQYF.

The chain couples TRBV25-1 to TRBJ1-3, with D uncertain. The length of the CDR3 is 16 residues. Germline V CDR1 and CDR2: MGHDK, SYGVNS. The V end was cut by 0 bases, the J end by 0 bases, with 9 bases between. This chain's CDR3 is CASSEYRSSSGNTIYF. As DNA, the CDR3 is TGTGCCAGCAGTGAATACAGGTCGAGCTCTGGAAACACCATATATTTT.

The J gene is TRBJ1-1, the V gene TRBV27, with 7 positions matching TRBD1. The V and J ends lost 3 bases and 3 bases, in that order; junction bases with no gene match: 4. The length of the CDR3 is 14 residues. Germline values: CDR1 MNHEY, CDR2 SMNVEV (reference sequence). The CDR3 protein is CASSFRQGDTEAFF. CDR3 nucleotides: TGTGCCAGCAGTTTTAGGCAGGGGGACACTGAAGCTTTCTTT.

This clone was detected only once. The chain links TRBV6-1 to TRBJ2-5, with TRBD1 identical over 9 bases. The germline gives CDR1 MNHNS, CDR2 SASEGT. V shed 2 bases, J shed 2 bases, and the junction held 6 bases outside the gene matches. CDR3 size: 16 residues. CDR3 region: CASSEWGQGVQETQYF. CDR3 bases: TGTGCCAGCAGTGAATGGGGACAGGGAGTGCAAGAGACCCAGTACTTC.

This chain uses TRBV6-1 with TRBJ2-1; tentatively, D is TRBD2 (7 bases). The CDR3 length is 12 residues. Deletions cut 3 bases from V and 10 bases from J, with 10 bases between. The V gene's germline CDR1 is MNHNS and CDR2 SASEGT. In DNA form, the CDR3 reads TGTGCCAGCAGTGAGGGAGGGGGGGAGCAGTTCTTC. Its translation is CASSEGGGEQFF.

V gene TRBV5-6 combines with J gene TRBJ2-3, with 7 bases lining up with TRBD2. The J segment lost 5 bases and the V segment lost 5 bases, leaving 14 bases of the junction unmatched. Per germline, CDR1 SGHDT and CDR2 YYEEEE. This CDR3 spans 16 amino acids. The DNA of the CDR3 is TGTGCCAGCAGTTTCCAACGGACTAGGGGTGGAGATACGCAGTATTTT. Its protein is CASSFQRTRGGDTQYF.

The chain has TRBV28 and TRBJ2-2; tentative D call: TRBD2 (7 bases). V shed 4 bases and J shed 2 bases, with 20 bases lying between them. CDR1 is MDHEN, CDR2 SYDVKM, per germline. The CDR3 sequence is 18 residues long. CDR3 coding DNA: TGTGCCAGCAGTTCGACCTGGGGGCGGGGGCCAAACACCGGGGAGCTGTTTTTT. Residues: CASSSTWGRGPNTGELFF. The complete variable domain, with remaining parts taken from reference TRBV28 and TRBJ2-2, reads DVKVTQSSRYLVKRTGEKVFLECVQDMDHENMFWYRQDPGLGLRLIYFSYDVKMKEKGDIPEGYSVSREKKERFSLILESASTNQTSMYLCASSSTWGRGPNTGELFFGEGSRLTVL.

The chain uses TRBV6-5 and TRBJ1-1; D ambiguous. V was trimmed by 7 bases and J by 6 bases, leaving 18 bases between them. Germline CDR1 reads MNHEY; CDR2 reads SVGAGI. This CDR3 is built from 14 residues. In DNA, the CDR3 is TGTGCCAGCAATGAATTGACCGGGAGGGCTGAAGCTTTCTTT. It yields the protein CASNELTGRAEAFF.

CDR3 sequence: CASSLESFLGRGYNTEAFF. The CDR3 region has the DNA TGTGCCAGCAGCTTAGAGAGTTTTTTAGGCAGGGGGTATAACACTGAAGCTTTCTTT. The chain uses TRBV11-2 and TRBJ1-1, with TRBD1 identical over 7 bases. Trimming cost V 0 bases and J 2 bases; bases outside gene matches: 15. This CDR3 has 19 residues. Germline loops: CDR1 SGHAT, CDR2 FQNNGV.

The V and J genes are TRBV20-1 and TRBJ2-7; D call uncertain. The CDR3 length is 11 residues. CDR1 is DFQATT, CDR2 SNEGSKA, per germline (reference sequence). Trimming stripped 4 bases from V and 3 bases from J, with 7 bases between. The chain's CDR3 is CSAKGLYEQYF. CDR3 coding DNA: TGCAGTGCTAAGGGCCTCTACGAGCAGTACTTC.

This chain links TRBV5-1 with TRBJ1-6, with D maybe TRBD1 (5 bases). CDR3 length: 14 amino acids. Trimming pared 6 bases from V and 6 bases from J, leaving 13 bases between. The germline gives CDR1 SGHRS, CDR2 YFSETQ. This CDR3 is CASTETATNSPLHF. CDR3 nucleotide sequence: TGCGCCAGCACCGAGACAGCGACTAATTCACCCCTCCACTTT.

The J gene is TRBJ2-7, the V gene TRBV18, with TRBD2 matching over 7 bases. V was pared by 2 bases and J by 2 bases, with 3 bases of the junction left unmatched. Germline V gene lookup returns CDR1 KGHSH and CDR2 LQKENI. The CDR3 is 14 residues long. The CDR3 DNA reads as TGTGCCAGCTCACCAGATGGACTAGCCTACGAGCAGTACTTC. This translates into CASSPDGLAYEQYF. Using reference TRBV18 and TRBJ2-7 for the parts outside the CDR3, the full variable domain is NAGVMQNPRHLVRRRGQEARLRCSPMKGHSHVYWYRQLPEEGLKFMVYLQKENIIDESGMPKERFSAEFPKEGPSILRIQQVVRGDSAAYFCASSPDGLAYEQYFGPGTRLTVT.

V and J are TRBV27 and TRBJ2-7; D remains unclear. V dropped 3 bases and J dropped 3 bases, with 9 bases sitting between them. The CDR3 is 13 residues long. Germline CDR1 MNHEY, CDR2 SMNVEV (reference sequence). CDR3 nucleotide sequence: TGTGCCAGCAGTTTCAATGAGTACTACGAGCAGTACTTC. Translated: CASSFNEYYEQYF.

V and J are TRBV15 and TRBJ1-2; D is undetermined. The germline V gene has CDR1 LNHNV and CDR2 YYDKDF (reference sequence). Between the trimmed V and J ends, which lost 0 bases and 6 bases, there was a span of 11 bases. The CDR3 sequence is 14 residues long. The CDR3 DNA follows: TGTGCCACCAGCAGAGATCGGGGAACCAATGGCTACACCTTC. This codes for CATSRDRGTNGYTF.

V usage is TRBV6-5 and J usage is TRBJ2-7; D might be TRBD1 or TRBD2, each matching 5 bases. Deletions cut 5 bases from V and 3 bases from J, with 11 bases between. Germline CDR1 reads MNHEY; CDR2 reads SVGAGI. This CDR3 comprises 13 residues. Here the CDR3 reads CASSRDPDYEQYF. CDR3 nucleotide sequence: TGTGCCAGCAGTCGGGACCCAGACTACGAGCAGTACTTC.